This TCR beta chain was captured in a study of cytomegalovirus exposure and HLA in healthy donors. Researchers ran the PCR with 60 Vbeta and 13 Jbeta primers. Sequencing used immunoSEQ multiplex PCR; TCRdb keeps in-frame clones, though not all of them. The data contain about 160,000 clones, about 75% of them singletons. The CDR3 covers 15 residues. V gave up 2 bases and J gave up 0 bases; unmatched junction bases: 3. From germline, CDR1 is SGHTA and CDR2 FQGNSA. The specimen was PBMCs. This sequence originates from a female donor in good health and CMV-seronegative. The genes are TRBV7-2 and TRBJ2-7; 8 bases agree with TRBD2. CDR3 loop: CASSLRTSGSYEQYF. Here the CDR3 DNA reads TGTGCCAGCAGCTTAAGAACTAGCGGCTCCTACGAGCAGTACTTC.